This entry concerns a single TCR beta chain. What it binds is not known. The sample belongs to a study of siplizumab effects on memory and regulatory T cells. Study-wide findings and caveats: Proliferating Tregs in siplizumab cultures were never verified as suppressive.

About 100,000 TCR templates per sample were assayed. Some clones are missing from TCRdb's copy, which holds only in-frame ones; the method was immunoSEQ multiplex PCR. Among 3,000 or so clones listed, 55% were seen once. In the mixed lymphocyte reaction, cells were cocultured for 5 to 6 days at 37°C. The source of this sequence is a human donor in good health; the cells came from an allogeneic mixed lymphocyte reaction. Some clones in this sample may be carry-over from other donors' samples. Material: CFSE-low (dividing) CD8+ T cells sorted from an allogeneic mixed lymphocyte reaction.

Here the CDR3 DNA reads TGTGCCAGCAGCTCTTACGGGACCTACGAGCAGTACTTC. Protein product: CASSSYGTYEQYF. The genes are TRBV11-3 and TRBJ2-7; D possibly corresponds to TRBD2 (5 bases). The CDR3 has 13 residues. Germline V lookup: CDR1 SGHNT, CDR2 YENEEA. V was trimmed by 4 bases and J by 2 bases, leaving 9 bases between them.